This record looks at one T cell receptor beta chain sequence and its context. Assay: immunoSEQ multiplex PCR; the TCRdb copy retains only in-frame clones and omits some. The repertoire holds 90,000 to 95,000 clones, with around nine tenths as singletons. The source of the sample is a study of blood T cell repertoires in COVID-19. Study summary: The United States, Italy and Spain were the sources of the acute and convalescent COVID-19 samples.

Germline assignment: CDR1 MDHEN and CDR2 SYDVKM. The CDR3 runs 13 residues. V was pared by 6 bases and J by 5 bases, with 11 bases between. The rearrangement uses TRBV28 and TRBJ1-3; the D gene is possibly TRBD1 (6 bases). Sample: peripheral blood. The sequence derives from a woman between 65 and 79 years old with acute or convalescent COVID-19. Here the CDR3 reads CASRLDRRNTIYF. CDR3 in DNA: TGTGCCAGCAGGCTGGACAGACGAAACACCATATATTTT.